Below, 25 T cell receptor beta chains from the same sample are listed, as sequenced in a study of OX40 agonist ivuxolimab in advanced cancers. Using immunoSEQ multiplex PCR, the repertoire was profiled, and TCRdb retains in-frame clones only, with some absent. The sample has approximately 100,000 clones, 90% seen once. This specimen was CD4+ or CD8+ T cells sorted from blood, taken in a trial of the OX40 agonist ivuxolimab. These receptors were taken from an adult with an advanced solid tumor such as melanoma, head and neck, liver or kidney cancer.

This clone was found once. This sequence joins TRBV19 and TRBJ2-2; the D gene is possibly TRBD1 (5 bases). Germline CDR1 and CDR2: LNHDA and SQIVND (reference sequence). CDR3 length: 14 amino acids. V was clipped by 5 bases and J by 4 bases, with 11 bases between them. Here the CDR3 DNA reads TGTGCCAGTAGTTGGTCAGGGCCCACCGGGGAGCTGTTTTTT. It yields the protein CASSWSGPTGELFF.

V usage is TRBV5-6 and J usage is TRBJ1-4, with 11 bases that match TRBD1. With 4 bases clipped from V and 14 bases from J, the junction kept 7 bases outside the gene matches. CDR3 length: 13 amino acids. Germline assignment: CDR1 SGHDT and CDR2 YYEEEE. The DNA for the CDR3 is TGTGCCAGCAGCCCAGGACAGGGGGCCAGGCTGTTTTTT. Encoded protein: CASSPGQGARLFF.

The chain employs TRBV19 and TRBJ1-4; no reliable D call. Germline V gene data show CDR1 as LNHDA and CDR2 as SQIVND (reference sequence). The CDR3 runs 18 residues. V was shortened by 7 bases and J by 0 bases, with 21 bases between the two germline ends. CDR3: CASKRTVSYLATNEKLFF. The CDR3 coding sequence is TGTGCCAGTAAACGAACAGTGTCTTACCTTGCAACTAATGAAAAACTGTTTTTT.

J is TRBJ1-2 and V is TRBV28; TRBD1 might be the D (6 bases). Germline CDR1 is MDHEN and CDR2 is SYDVKM. The length of the CDR3 is 14 residues. Trimming cost V 4 bases and J 2 bases, with 11 bases left between them. CDR3 DNA: TGTGCCAGCAGTTCCGGACAGCCGAACTATGGCTACACCTTC. Amino acid sequence: CASSSGQPNYGYTF.

The gene calls are TRBV6-5 and TRBJ1-5; possible D gene TRBD1, 5 bases. Trimming removed 2 bases from V and 4 bases from J, with 9 bases in between. The CDR3 covers 14 residues. Per the germline V gene, CDR1 is MNHEY and CDR2 is SVGAGI. CDR3 DNA sequence: TGTGCCAGCAGTTACCGGGGGTGGAATCAGCCCCAGCATTTT. Translated, it gives CASSYRGWNQPQHF.

This chain uses TRBV7-2 with TRBJ1-5; D remains unclear. Germline V gene sequence: CDR1 SGHTA, CDR2 FQGNSA. Trimming stripped 5 bases from V and 10 bases from J, with 9 bases between. The CDR3 runs 11 residues. CDR3 sequence (DNA): TGTGCCAGCAGCCGGCAAGAACCCCAGCATTTT. Translated, it gives CASSRQEPQHF.

The chain links TRBV9 to TRBJ1-2, with 10 bases fitting TRBD1. Germline values: CDR1 SGDLS, CDR2 YYNGEE. CDR3 size: 18 residues. Unmatched junction bases numbered 19, after V lost 3 bases and J lost 8 bases. The CDR3 nucleotides are TGTGCCAGCAGCGCACCAGGAAGAGGACAGGGGGACTTGAAGGGCTACACCTTC. Translated: CASSAPGRGQGDLKGYTF.

The chain employs TRBV4-1 and TRBJ2-7; 7 bases map to TRBD2. The V gene's germline CDR1 is MGHRA and CDR2 YSYEKL. With V trimmed by 1 base and J by 2 bases, 2 bases remained unmatched. The CDR3 length is 14 residues. CDR3 amino acids: CASSQGEGPYEQYF. As DNA, the CDR3 is TGCGCCAGCAGCCAAGGGGAGGGCCCCTACGAGCAGTACTTC.

Turning to this clone: It is likely a read error, because the conserved phenylalanine at the end of the CDR3 is missing. The limits of the CDR3 on the DNA are not certain, so only TCRdb's listed CDR3 is given. V and J are TRBV20-1 and TRBJ1-3; no check of the table's D call, TRBD1, against the DNA was made. Germline-derived CDR1 and CDR2 are DFQATT and SNEGSKA (reference sequence). The CDR3 extends over 8 residues, inclusive of both ends. The CDR3 loop is CSAFDRVV.

DNA of the CDR3: TGTGCCAGCAGCTTAGGACAGAACTCTGGGGCCAACGTCCTGACTTTC. Protein sequence: CASSLGQNSGANVLTF. This chain links TRBV11-2 with TRBJ2-6, with D possibly TRBD1 on 5 matching bases. The CDR3 contains 16 residues. Germline CDR1 SGHAT, CDR2 FQNNGV. Trimming took 1 base from V and 0 from J, leaving 7 bases between them.

The gene calls are TRBV7-2 and TRBJ2-3; possible D gene TRBD2, 6 bases. Germline CDR1 SGHTA, CDR2 FQGNSA. This CDR3 spans 15 amino acids. Trimming took off 3 bases at V and 3 bases at J, with 13 bases between the two ends. The CDR3 DNA reads TGTGCCAGCAGCTTGGGGGGACCCCGAACAGATACGCAGTATTTT. Translation: CASSLGGPRTDTQYF.

This clone showed up just once. The chain is built from TRBV2 and TRBJ2-3, with no clear D. The germline gives CDR1 SNHLY, CDR2 FYNNEI. The CDR3 is 13 residues long. V lost 3 bases to trimming and J lost 3 bases, with 7 bases between them. CDR3 protein: CASSDVRTDTQYF. DNA of the CDR3: TGTGCCAGCAGTGACGTCCGGACAGATACGCAGTATTTT.

V gene TRBV9 combines with J gene TRBJ2-3, with 8 bases matching TRBD2. The V and J ends lost 0 bases and 2 bases, in that order; junction bases with no gene match: 2. There are 15 residues in the CDR3. Germline V lookup: CDR1 SGDLS, CDR2 YYNGEE. The CDR3 region is CASSVAGGATDTQYF. The CDR3 nucleotides read TGTGCCAGCAGCGTAGCCGGGGGGGCCACAGATACGCAGTATTTT.

This chain uses TRBV30 with TRBJ1-5; 8 nucleotides match TRBD1. The CDR3 is 15 amino acids. Germline V gene data show CDR1 as GTSNPN and CDR2 as SVGIG (reference sequence). J lost 6 bases, V lost 4 bases, and 11 bases had no gene match. The DNA of the CDR3 is TGTGCCTGGAAACCATTATCAGGACAGGGTCAGCCCCAGCATTTT. Its translation is CAWKPLSGQGQPQHF.

This clone occurred once. The chain combines TRBV6-4 with TRBJ2-1, with a weak D call TRBD1 (6 bases). The CDR3 spans 13 residues. V lost 6 bases and J 9 bases, leaving 15 bases between the germline ends. Germline CDR1 and CDR2: MRHNA and SNTAGT. CDR3: CASSLQGESEQFF. In DNA, the CDR3 is TGTGCCAGCAGCCTACAGGGAGAGAGTGAGCAGTTCTTC.

This chain uses TRBV6-5 with TRBJ1-1, with TRBD1 as a possible D gene (5 bases). Trimming cost V 6 bases and J 1 base, with 12 bases left between them. The CDR3 is 14 amino acids. Per germline, CDR1 MNHEY and CDR2 SVGAGI. The CDR3 spells CASSLGTANTEAFF. DNA of the CDR3: TGTGCCAGCAGCCTCGGGACGGCGAACACTGAAGCTTTCTTT.

V is TRBV28 and J is TRBJ2-2; 7 bases map to TRBD2. Germline V gives CDR1 MDHEN, CDR2 SYDVKM. There are 13 residues in the CDR3. Germline trimming cut 8 bases from V and 0 bases from J; bases unmatched to any gene: 0. CDR3 sequence (DNA): TGTGCCAGCGGGGGGGCGAACACCGGGGAGCTGTTTTTT. Translated, it gives CASGGANTGELFF.

A few counts support this clone. The chain links TRBV4-2 to TRBJ1-2, with D unclear. Trimming pared 1 base from V and 4 bases from J, leaving 10 bases between. CDR1 is LGHNA, CDR2 YNFKEQ, per germline. This CDR3 spans 14 amino acids. CDR3 bases: TGTGCCAGCAGCCAAGGGGCCGGCGCCTATGGCTACACCTTC. This encodes CASSQGAGAYGYTF.

The chain recombines TRBV27 with TRBJ2-1, with 10 bases lining up with TRBD2. Germline V CDR1 and CDR2: MNHEY, SMNVEV (reference sequence). This CDR3 spans 15 amino acids. The ends lost 6 bases at V and 4 bases at J; junction bases unmatched: 6. CDR3 nucleotide sequence: TGTGCCAGCAGCCGACTAGCGGGCGAATACAATGAGCAGTTCTTC. Translation gives CASSRLAGEYNEQFF.

The chain joins TRBV14 to TRBJ1-6; unclear D gene. V lost 1 base to trimming and J lost 3 bases, with 13 bases between them. CDR3 length: 17 residues. From germline, CDR1 is SGHDN and CDR2 FVKESK. CDR3 DNA: TGTGCCAGCAGCCAAGTAGACGCCAGCGTCTATAATTCACCCCTCCACTTT. Its translation is CASSQVDASVYNSPLHF.

This chain joins TRBV11-2 and TRBJ2-6; D unclear. This CDR3 is 14 amino acids long. From germline, CDR1 is SGHAT and CDR2 FQNNGV. Trimming removed 0 bases from V and 3 bases from J, with 3 bases in between. The CDR3 loop is CASSLDFGANVLTF. CDR3 bases: TGTGCCAGCAGCTTAGACTTTGGGGCCAACGTCCTGACTTTC.

The chain links TRBV21-1 to TRBJ2-7; the table's D call, TRBD2, has no DNA check behind it. TRBV21-1 is reported as a pseudogene. This CDR3 has 14 amino acids. The DNA of the CDR3 is TGTGCCAGCAGCAACGGGCCGGGGGGGAACGAGCAGTACTTC. Protein sequence: CASSNGPGGNEQYF.

The rearrangement links TRBV9 to TRBJ2-3; 15 bases match TRBD2. From germline, CDR1 is SGDLS and CDR2 YYNGEE. CDR3 length equals 19 residues. With V trimmed by 4 bases and J by 3 bases, 12 bases remained unmatched. CDR3 in amino acids: CASSSYSGGLAGGTDTQYF. The DNA of the CDR3 is TGTGCCAGCAGCTCCTACTCCGGCGGACTAGCGGGGGGGACAGATACGCAGTATTTT. Looking up the rest from reference TRBV9 and TRBJ2-3 gives the full variable domain: DSGVTQTPKHLITATGQRVTLRCSPRSGDLSVYWYQQSLDQGLQFLIQYYNGEERAKGNILERFSAQQFPDLHSELNLSSLELGDSALYFCASSSYSGGLAGGTDTQYFGPGTRLTVL.

The chain carries TRBV30 and TRBJ2-1; D possibly matches TRBD1 or TRBD2 (6 bases each). The CDR3 covers 12 residues. Germline V gene sequence: CDR1 GTSNPN, CDR2 SVGIG (reference sequence). Trimming took off 1 base at V and 9 bases at J, with 10 bases between the two ends. CDR3 DNA: TGTGCCTGGAGTGGCGGAGGGGGTGAGCAGTTCTTC. Its protein product is CAWSGGGGEQFF.

The V and J genes are TRBV9 and TRBJ2-6, with TRBD1 matching 11 bases. The J segment lost 0 bases and the V segment lost 4 bases, leaving 6 bases of the junction unmatched. The CDR3 is made up of 18 amino acids. CDR1 SGDLS and CDR2 YYNGEE come from the germline V gene. The CDR3 reads CASSPWTGGASGANVLTF. The CDR3 coding sequence is TGTGCCAGCAGCCCATGGACAGGGGGCGCCTCTGGGGCCAACGTCCTGACTTTC.